The source of this T cell receptor beta chain is a study of T-cell reconstitution after alpha-beta-depleted transplantation in children. The CDR3 extends over 15 amino acids. With 4 bases clipped from V and 6 bases from J, the junction kept 6 bases outside the gene matches. Germline V lookup: CDR1 MDHEN, CDR2 SYDVKM. Preparation of the TCRbeta library involved a method that used unique molecular identifiers. TCRdb independently ran MiXCR on the PCR reads; one entry per CDR3 protein. The sample has about 610,000 distinct CDR3 sequences; about 10% are singletons. Material: PBMCs from the stem cell graft donor, obtained from the stem cell graft. This sequence joins TRBV28 and TRBJ1-4, with 9 bases identical to TRBD1. This receptor was taken from a human donor who donated a stem cell graft to a child with acute myeloid leukemia. CDR3 DNA sequence: TGTGCCAGCAGTTCGACGGGGGACAGGGATGAAAAACTGTTTTTT. Residues: CASSSTGDRDEKLFF.